What follows are 7 T cell receptor beta chains derived from one specimen sequenced in a study of human T cells and chemical hapten exposure. A single record per CDR3 protein comes from TCRdb applying MiXCR to the RACE reads. The data show some 65,000 distinct CDR3 sequences, about 6% seen once. The time point: healthy volunteer bleed at 6 weeks. The authors' total RNA extraction used unfractionated whole blood. The sequenced sample was whole blood. These receptors all come from a female donor in good health. Some clones in this sample may be carry-over from other donors' samples.

This clonotype showed up just a few times. V is TRBV27 and J is TRBJ2-1, with D possibly matching TRBD1 (5 bases). The CDR3 has 11 amino acids. The V gene lost 6 bases and the J gene lost 11 bases, with 11 bases spanning the gap. In germline, CDR1 is MNHEY, CDR2 SMNVEV (reference sequence). The CDR3 sequence is CASRHQGKQFF. CDR3 bases: TGTGCCAGCAGACATCAGGGTAAGCAGTTCTTC.

This clonotype showed up many times. The chain employs TRBV29-1 and TRBJ1-2, with 7 positions matching TRBD1. The CDR3 contains 16 residues. Trimming at V came to 1 base and at J to 3 bases, leaving 11 bases not matched to a gene. From germline, CDR1 is SQVTM and CDR2 ANQGSEA. CDR3 in amino acids: CSVEGATGTYYYGYTF. CDR3 bases: TGCAGCGTTGAAGGGGCGACAGGGACTTACTACTATGGCTACACCTTC.

A note on this clonotype: A clone one base away is much larger, so this may be a read error. The chain joins TRBV12-3 or TRBV12-4 to TRBJ2-1, with TRBD2 identical over 11 bases. The CDR3 sequence is 17 residues long. CDR3 DNA: TGTGCCAGCAGTCCCTATAGCGGGAGGGCTTCCTACAATGGGCAGTTCTTC. This sequence encodes CASSPYSGRASYNGQFF.

This clonotype appeared a few times. The chain is built from TRBV2 and TRBJ2-3, with D unresolved. Germline values: CDR1 SNHLY, CDR2 FYNNEI. V shed 1 base and J shed 0 bases, with 8 bases lying between them. The length of the CDR3 is 15 residues. Written as DNA, the CDR3 is TGTGCCAGCAGTGAAGGTGGCATAAGCACAGATACGCAGTATTTT. Amino acids: CASSEGGISTDTQYF.

In this sample, this clonotype turned up a few times. The CDR3 region has the DNA TGCAGTGCTAGGAGGGGACTCGGGCTGGAGCAGTACTTC. Translation: CSARRGLGLEQYF. The rearrangement links TRBV20-1 to TRBJ2-7, with TRBD2 as a possible D gene (6 bases). Germline CDR1 reads DFQATT; CDR2 reads SNEGSKA (reference sequence). The V and J ends lost 3 bases and 7 bases respectively, with 16 bases between them. This CDR3 region has 13 residues.

The chain joins TRBV19 to TRBJ2-1; TRBD1 agrees at 9 bases. This CDR3 has 16 amino acids. V was clipped by 1 base and J by 4 bases; unmatched bases: 5. Germline lookup yields CDR1 LNHDA and CDR2 SQIVND (reference sequence). Written as DNA, the CDR3 is TGTGCCAGTAGTATAGCGGGGACAGGGATATACAATGAGCAGTTCTTC. Protein sequence: CASSIAGTGIYNEQFF.

The table lists this clonotype with many counts. CDR3 bases: TGCAGTGCTAGACAGCCCAACTCTAGGACCCAGTACTTC. Translation gives CSARQPNSRTQYF. This chain connects TRBV20-1 to TRBJ2-5, with D uncertain. From germline, CDR1 is DFQATT and CDR2 SNEGSKA (reference sequence). CDR3 size: 13 residues. The V end lost 2 bases, the J end lost 7 bases, and 14 bases lay between the germline ends.